The clone carrying this T cell receptor (beta chain) was picked up one time. Its antigen is still unknown. Trimming stripped 3 bases from V and 4 bases from J, with 5 bases between. CDR1 is SEHNR, CDR2 FQNEAQ, per germline (reference sequence). The CDR3 has 12 residues. This sample is drawn from a study of cytomegalovirus exposure and HLA in healthy donors. Study-wide results and caveats: Presence/absence analyses supposed approximately even sequencing depth among donors. The productive fraction for most TCR beta V segments was about 87% or about 30% in an earlier analysis.

Researchers ran the PCR with 60 Vbeta and 13 Jbeta primers. Repertoires were generated with immunoSEQ multiplex PCR, while TCRdb's copy carries only in-frame clones and drops some. The table lists 150,000 to 200,000 clones, 65% to 85% of them singletons. Source material: PBMCs. The chain carries TRBV7-9 and TRBJ2-3; D is unclear. The TCR sequence derives from a man aged 18 to 35 in good health and CMV-seronegative. This CDR3 is CASSFSSDTQYF. CDR3 in DNA: TGTGCCAGCAGCTTTTCTTCAGATACGCAGTATTTT. The whole variable domain, remainder taken from reference TRBV7-9 and TRBJ2-3, is DTGVSQNPRHKITKRGQNVTFRCDPISEHNRLYWYRQTLGQGPEFLTYFQNEAQLEKSRLLSDRFSAERPKGSFSTLEIQRTEQGDSAMYLCASSFSSDTQYFGPGTRLTVL.